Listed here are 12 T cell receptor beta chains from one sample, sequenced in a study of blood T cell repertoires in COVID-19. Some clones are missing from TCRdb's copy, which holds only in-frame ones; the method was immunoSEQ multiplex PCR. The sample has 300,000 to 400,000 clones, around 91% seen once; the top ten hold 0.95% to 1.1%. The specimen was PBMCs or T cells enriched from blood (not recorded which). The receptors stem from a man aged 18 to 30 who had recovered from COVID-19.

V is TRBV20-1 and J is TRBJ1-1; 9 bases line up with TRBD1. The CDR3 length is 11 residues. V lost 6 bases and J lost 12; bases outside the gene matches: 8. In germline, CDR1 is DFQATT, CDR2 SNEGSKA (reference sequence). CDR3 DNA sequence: TGCAGTGCAGGGGACAGGGCTATTTCTTTCTTT. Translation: CSAGDRAISFF.

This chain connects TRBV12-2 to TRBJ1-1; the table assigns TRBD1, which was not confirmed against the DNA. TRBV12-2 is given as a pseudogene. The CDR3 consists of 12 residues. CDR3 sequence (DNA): TGTGCAAGTCGCTCAATAGACAGGGAAGCTTTCTTT. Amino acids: CASRSIDREAFF.

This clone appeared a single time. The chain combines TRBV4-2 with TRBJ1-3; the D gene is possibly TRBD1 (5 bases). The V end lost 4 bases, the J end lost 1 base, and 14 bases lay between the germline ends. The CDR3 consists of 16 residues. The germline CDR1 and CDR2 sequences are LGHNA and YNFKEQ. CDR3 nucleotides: TGTGCCAGCAGCCCCGCCCGGGGGGAGTCTGGAAACACCATATATTTT. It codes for CASSPARGESGNTIYF.

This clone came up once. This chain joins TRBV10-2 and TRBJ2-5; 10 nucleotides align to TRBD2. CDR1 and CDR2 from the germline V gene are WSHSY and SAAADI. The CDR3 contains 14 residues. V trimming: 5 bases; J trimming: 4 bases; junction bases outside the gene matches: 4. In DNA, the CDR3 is TGCGCCAGCAGTCAGCGGGGGGGCCGAGAGACCCAGTACTTC. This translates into CASSQRGGRETQYF.

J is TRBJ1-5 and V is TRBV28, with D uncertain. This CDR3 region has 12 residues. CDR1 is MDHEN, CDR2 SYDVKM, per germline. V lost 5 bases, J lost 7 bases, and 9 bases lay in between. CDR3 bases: TGTGCCAGCAGTACCCCTGGCCAGCCCCAGCATTTT. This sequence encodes CASSTPGQPQHF.

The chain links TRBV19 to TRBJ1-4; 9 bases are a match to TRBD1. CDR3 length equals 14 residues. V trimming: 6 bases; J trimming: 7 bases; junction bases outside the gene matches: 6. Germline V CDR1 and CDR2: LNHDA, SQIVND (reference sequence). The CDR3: CASSLQGAGEKLFF. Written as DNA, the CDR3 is TGTGCCAGTAGCCTACAGGGGGCAGGTGAAAAACTGTTTTTT.

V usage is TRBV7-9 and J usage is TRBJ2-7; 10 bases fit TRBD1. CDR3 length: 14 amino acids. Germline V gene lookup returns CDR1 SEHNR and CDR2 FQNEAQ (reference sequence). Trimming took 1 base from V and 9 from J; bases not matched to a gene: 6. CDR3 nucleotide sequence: TGTGCCAGCAGCTTAGGGGACAGGGGTGGGGCGCAGTACTTC. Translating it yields CASSLGDRGGAQYF.

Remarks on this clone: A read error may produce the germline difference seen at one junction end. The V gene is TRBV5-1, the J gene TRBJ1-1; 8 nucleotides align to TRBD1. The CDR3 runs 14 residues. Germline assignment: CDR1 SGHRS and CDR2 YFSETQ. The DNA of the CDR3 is TGCGCCAGCCGCTTACAGGGGGAGGGCACTGAAGCTTTCTTT. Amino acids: CASRLQGEGTEAFF.

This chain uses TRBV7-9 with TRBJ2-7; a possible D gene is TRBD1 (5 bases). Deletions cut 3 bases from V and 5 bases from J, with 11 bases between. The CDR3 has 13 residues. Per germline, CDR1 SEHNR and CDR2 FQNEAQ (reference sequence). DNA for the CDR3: TGTGCCAGCAGCTTGGCAGGGTGGGACGAGCAGTACTTC. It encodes CASSLAGWDEQYF.

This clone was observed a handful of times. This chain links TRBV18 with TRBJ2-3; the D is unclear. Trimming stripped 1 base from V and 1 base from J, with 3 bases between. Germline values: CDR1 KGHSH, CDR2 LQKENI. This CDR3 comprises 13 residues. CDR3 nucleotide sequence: TGTGCCAGCTCACCACTCGGCACAGATACGCAGTATTTT. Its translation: CASSPLGTDTQYF.

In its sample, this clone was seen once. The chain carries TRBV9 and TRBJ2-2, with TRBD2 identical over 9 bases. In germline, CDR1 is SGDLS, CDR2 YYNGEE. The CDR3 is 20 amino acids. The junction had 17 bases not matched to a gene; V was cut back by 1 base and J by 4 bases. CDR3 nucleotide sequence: TGTGCCAGCAGCGTATACCCCCAATTGCTAGCGGGAAGGAGCACCGGGGAGCTGTTTTTT. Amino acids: CASSVYPQLLAGRSTGELFF.

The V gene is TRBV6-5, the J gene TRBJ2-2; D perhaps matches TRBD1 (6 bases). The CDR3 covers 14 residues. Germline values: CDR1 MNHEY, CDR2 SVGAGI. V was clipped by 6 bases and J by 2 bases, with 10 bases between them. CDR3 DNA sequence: TGTGCCAGCAGAAAGGACAGTAACACCGGGGAGCTGTTTTTT. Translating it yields CASRKDSNTGELFF.